The sequence of this T cell receptor beta chain was determined in a study of blood T cell repertoires in COVID-19. In the study overall: Specimens from acute and convalescent COVID-19 originated in the United States, Italy and Spain. The analysed material was cDNA or gDNA that came from T cells, B-cell-depleted T cells, or PBMCs.

The CDR3 runs to 14 residues. CDR1 is MNHEY and CDR2 is SMNVEV in the germline V gene (reference sequence). V dropped 6 bases and J dropped 6; count of bases not matched to a gene: 9. This clone was counted at least ten times. Authors' data handling: Estimates of nucleated cell counts were drawn from the amplification of reference gene primers. Produced via immunoSEQ multiplex PCR; TCRdb's table is partial and in-frame only. The V and J calls and clone size were taken over from that table, and D and trimming were inferred from the DNA. The table shows fewer than 350,000 clones, with about four fifths occurring only once.

Specimen: peripheral blood. The V gene is TRBV27, the J gene TRBJ2-7; TRBD1 matches at 9 bases. The clonotype originates from a woman aged 60 to 75 with active or convalescent COVID-19. The CDR3 spells CASRDPGTGTEQYF. Written as DNA, the CDR3 is TGTGCCAGCAGGGATCCTGGGACAGGGACCGAGCAGTACTTC.